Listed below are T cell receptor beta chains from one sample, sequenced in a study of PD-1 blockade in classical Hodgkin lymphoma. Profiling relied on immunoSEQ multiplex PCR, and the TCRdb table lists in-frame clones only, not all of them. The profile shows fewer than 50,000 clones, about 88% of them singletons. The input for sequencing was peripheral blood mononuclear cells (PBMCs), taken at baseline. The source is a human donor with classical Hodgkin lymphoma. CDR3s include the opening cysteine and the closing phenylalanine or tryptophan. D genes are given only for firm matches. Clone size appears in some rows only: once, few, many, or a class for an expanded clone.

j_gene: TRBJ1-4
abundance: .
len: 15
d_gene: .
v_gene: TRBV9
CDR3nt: TGTGCCAGCAGCACCGGACAGTCAACTAATGAAAAACTGTTTTTT
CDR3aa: CASSTGQSTNEKLFF

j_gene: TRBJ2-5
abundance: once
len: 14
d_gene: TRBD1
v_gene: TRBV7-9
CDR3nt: TGTGCCAGCAGAAAACCCGGGACAGGGGAGACCCAGTACTTC
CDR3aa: CASRKPGTGETQYF

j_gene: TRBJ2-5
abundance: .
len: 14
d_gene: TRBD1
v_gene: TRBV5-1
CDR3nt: TGCGCCAGCAGCGCCGAAACAGGGGGCGAGACCCAGTACTTC
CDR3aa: CASSAETGGETQYF

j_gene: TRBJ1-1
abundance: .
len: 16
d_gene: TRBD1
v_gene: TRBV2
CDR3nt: TGTGCCAGCAGTGAAGTTCCCCCCGGGACAGCAGTGACAGCTTTCTTT
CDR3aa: CASSEVPPGTAVTAFF

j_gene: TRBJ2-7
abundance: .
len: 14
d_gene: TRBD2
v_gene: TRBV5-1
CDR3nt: TGCGCCAGCAGCCATAGCGGGGTAACCTACGAGCAGTACTTC
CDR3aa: CASSHSGVTYEQYF

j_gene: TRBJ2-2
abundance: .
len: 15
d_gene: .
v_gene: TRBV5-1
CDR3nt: TGCGCCAGCAGCAACCCGGGACCGGGAGTCCGGGAGCTGTTTTTT
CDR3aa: CASSNPGPGVRELFF

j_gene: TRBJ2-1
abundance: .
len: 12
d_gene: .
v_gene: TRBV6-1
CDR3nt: TGTGCCAGCAGTGACCGCTACAATGAGCAGTTCTTC
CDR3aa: CASSDRYNEQFF

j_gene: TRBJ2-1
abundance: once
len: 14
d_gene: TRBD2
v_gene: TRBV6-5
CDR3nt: TGTGCCACTCTGGCGGGGGGGCGGTACAATGAGCAGTTCTTC
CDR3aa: CATLAGGRYNEQFF

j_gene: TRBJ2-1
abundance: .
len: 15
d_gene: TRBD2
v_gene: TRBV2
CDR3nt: TGTGCCAGCGGCCCACTAGCGGGGGGGCCCCATGAGCAGTTCTTC
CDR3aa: CASGPLAGGPHEQFF

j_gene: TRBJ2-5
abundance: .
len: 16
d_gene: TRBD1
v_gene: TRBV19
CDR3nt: TGTGCCAGTAGTATAGCGGCCGGGACAGGGACAGAGACCCAGTACTTC
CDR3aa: CASSIAAGTGTETQYF

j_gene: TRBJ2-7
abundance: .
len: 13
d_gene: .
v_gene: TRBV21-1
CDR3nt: TGTGCCAGCGCAGGACTAGCTCTCTACGAGCAGTACTTC
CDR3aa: CASAGLALYEQYF

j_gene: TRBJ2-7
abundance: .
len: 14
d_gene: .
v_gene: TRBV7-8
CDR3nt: TGTGCCAGCAGGGTAAGGGACAACCCCTACGAGCAGTACTTC
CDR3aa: CASRVRDNPYEQYF

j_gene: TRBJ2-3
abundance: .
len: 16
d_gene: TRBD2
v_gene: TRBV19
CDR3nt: TGTGCCAGTAGACGACTAGCGGGACCCAGCACAGATACGCAGTATTTT
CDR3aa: CASRRLAGPSTDTQYF

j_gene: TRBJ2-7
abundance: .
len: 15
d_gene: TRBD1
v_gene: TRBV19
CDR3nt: TGTGCCAGTAGTATAGGGACAGGGGTTATCTACGAGCAGTACTTC
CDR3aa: CASSIGTGVIYEQYF

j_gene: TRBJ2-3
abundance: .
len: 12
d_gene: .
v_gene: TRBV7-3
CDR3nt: TGTGCCAGCAGCTTAACCCCAGATACGCAGTATTTT
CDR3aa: CASSLTPDTQYF

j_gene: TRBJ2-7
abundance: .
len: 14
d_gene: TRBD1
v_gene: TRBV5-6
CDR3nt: TGTGCCAGCAGCTTGGTTGACAGGGACTACGAGCAGTACTTC
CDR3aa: CASSLVDRDYEQYF

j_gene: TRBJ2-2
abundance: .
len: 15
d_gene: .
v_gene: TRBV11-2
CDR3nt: TGTGCCAGCAGCCCCGTGGCGCCGGGGACCGGGGAGCTGTTTTTT
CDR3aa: CASSPVAPGTGELFF

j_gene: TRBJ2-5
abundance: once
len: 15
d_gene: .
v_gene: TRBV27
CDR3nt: TGTGCCAGCAGTTTAGGGCGGAACCCCCAAGAGACCCAGTACTTC
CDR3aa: CASSLGRNPQETQYF

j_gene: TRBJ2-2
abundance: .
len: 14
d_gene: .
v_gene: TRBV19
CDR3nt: TGTGCCAGTAGTATGATTCCGGACACCGGGGAGCTGTTTTTT
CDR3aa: CASSMIPDTGELFF

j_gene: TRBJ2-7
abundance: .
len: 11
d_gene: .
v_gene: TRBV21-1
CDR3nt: TGTGCCAGCAGCAAAATCTACGAGCAGTACTTC
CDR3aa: CASSKIYEQYF

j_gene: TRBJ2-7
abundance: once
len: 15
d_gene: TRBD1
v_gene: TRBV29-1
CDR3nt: TGCAGCGTTGAGTTCCGGGACAGGGGTCGTTACGAGCAGTACTTC
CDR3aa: CSVEFRDRGRYEQYF

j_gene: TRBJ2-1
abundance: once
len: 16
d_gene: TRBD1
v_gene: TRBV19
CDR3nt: TGTGCCAGTAGTATCCCTGACAGGGGCAACGTGGATGAGCAGTTCTTC
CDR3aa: CASSIPDRGNVDEQFF

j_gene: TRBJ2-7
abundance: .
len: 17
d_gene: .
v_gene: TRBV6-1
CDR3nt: TGTGCCAGCAGTGAGATGGTCGGTGGGGGATCTTCCTACGAGCAGTACTTC
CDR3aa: CASSEMVGGGSSYEQYF

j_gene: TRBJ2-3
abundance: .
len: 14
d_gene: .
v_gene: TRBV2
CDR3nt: TGTGCCAGCAGTGAGCTCGAGACTAGTCCCACGCAGTATTTT
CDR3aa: CASSELETSPTQYF

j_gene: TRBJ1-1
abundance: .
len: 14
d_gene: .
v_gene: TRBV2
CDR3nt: TGTGCCAGTTCAACAGGGACTATGAACACTGAAGCTTTCTTT
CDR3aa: CASSTGTMNTEAFF

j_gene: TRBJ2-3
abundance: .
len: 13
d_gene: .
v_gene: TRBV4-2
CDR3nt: TGTGCCAGCAGCCCACTGGGCACAGATACGCAGTATTTT
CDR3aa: CASSPLGTDTQYF

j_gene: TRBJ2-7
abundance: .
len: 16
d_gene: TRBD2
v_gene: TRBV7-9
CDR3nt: TGTGCCAGCAGCTTAGCGGCGCGGGGGGCCGCCCGCGAGCAGTACTTC
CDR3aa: CASSLAARGAAREQYF

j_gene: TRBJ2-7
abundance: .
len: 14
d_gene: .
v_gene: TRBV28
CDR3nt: TGTGCCAGCAGTTTAAGCGGAACGAGGGACGAGCAGTACTTC
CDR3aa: CASSLSGTRDEQYF

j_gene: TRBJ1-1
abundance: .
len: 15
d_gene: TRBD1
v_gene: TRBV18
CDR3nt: TGTGCCAGCTCACCGACAGGGAGGGCGGACACTGAAGCTTTCTTT
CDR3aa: CASSPTGRADTEAFF

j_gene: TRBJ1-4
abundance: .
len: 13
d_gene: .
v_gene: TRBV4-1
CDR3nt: TGCGCCAGCAGCCAAGATGGAGACGAAAAACTGTTTTTT
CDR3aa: CASSQDGDEKLFF

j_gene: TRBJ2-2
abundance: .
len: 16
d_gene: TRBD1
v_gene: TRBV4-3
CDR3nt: TGCGCCAGCAGCCAGCGGACAGGGAGAAACACCGGGGAGCTGTTTTTT
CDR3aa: CASSQRTGRNTGELFF

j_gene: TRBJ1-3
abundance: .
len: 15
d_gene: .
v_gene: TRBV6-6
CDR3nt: TGTGCCAGCAGTTACTCGCCTTCAAGTGGAAACACCATATATTTT
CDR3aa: CASSYSPSSGNTIYF